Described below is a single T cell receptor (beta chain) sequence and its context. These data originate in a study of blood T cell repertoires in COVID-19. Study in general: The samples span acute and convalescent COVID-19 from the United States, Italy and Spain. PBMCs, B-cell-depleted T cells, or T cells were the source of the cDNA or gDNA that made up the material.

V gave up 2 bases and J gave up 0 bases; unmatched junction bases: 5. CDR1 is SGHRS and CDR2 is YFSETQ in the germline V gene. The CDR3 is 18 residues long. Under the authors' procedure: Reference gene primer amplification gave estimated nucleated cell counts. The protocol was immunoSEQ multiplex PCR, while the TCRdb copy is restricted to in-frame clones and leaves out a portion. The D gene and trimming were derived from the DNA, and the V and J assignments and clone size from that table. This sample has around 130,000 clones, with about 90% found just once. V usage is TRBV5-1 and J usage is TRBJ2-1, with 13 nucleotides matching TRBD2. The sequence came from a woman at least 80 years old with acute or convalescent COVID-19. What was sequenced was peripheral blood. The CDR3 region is CASSFWTSGGDSYNEQFF. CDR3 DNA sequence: TGCGCCAGCAGCTTCTGGACTAGCGGGGGTGACTCCTACAATGAGCAGTTCTTC.